The 28 T cell receptor beta chains reported below all come from one sample, sequenced in a study of T cell responses to AZD1222 COVID-19 vaccine. Only in-frame clones appear in the TCRdb table, and some are missing; sequencing was by immunoSEQ multiplex PCR. The sample includes about 120,000 clones, around nine tenths seen only once; the top ten take 8% to 10%. Here the sequenced sample was peripheral blood, taken on day 0 of AZD1222 vaccination. These receptors all stem from an adult in good health.

This chain joins TRBV30 and TRBJ1-5, with 12 bases identical to TRBD1. The CDR3 runs to 18 residues. CDR1 and CDR2 from the germline V gene are GTSNPN and SVGIG (reference sequence). Germline trimming cut 2 bases from V and 0 bases from J; bases unmatched to any gene: 8. The CDR3 DNA reads TGTGCCTGGAGTCCCGGGACAGGGGGCTTCTATAGCAATCAGCCCCAGCATTTT. Protein sequence: CAWSPGTGGFYSNQPQHF.

This clone was recorded only once. The CDR3 DNA reads TGTGCCAGCAGTTACGCCTACGGGGGGGGTACAGATACGCAGTATTTT. It translates to CASSYAYGGGTDTQYF. The chain has TRBV6-5 and TRBJ2-3, with TRBD2 matching over 8 bases. CDR3 length equals 16 residues. Germline CDR1 is MNHEY and CDR2 is SVGAGI. After removal of 2 bases from V and 3 bases from J, the junction contained 7 bases not matched to a gene.

The V gene is TRBV5-6, the J gene TRBJ2-2; D is unresolved. V was pared by 4 bases and J by 5 bases, with 6 bases between. The CDR3 loop spans 12 amino acids. The germline V gene has CDR1 SGHDT and CDR2 YYEEEE. CDR3 coding DNA: TGTGCCAGCAGCATATGGACCGGGGAGCTGTTTTTT. This codes for CASSIWTGELFF.

This clone was recorded only once. This rearrangement joins TRBV11-3 to TRBJ2-7; 9 positions agree with TRBD1. The CDR3 contains 14 residues. CDR1 is SGHNT and CDR2 is YENEEA in the germline V gene. J gave up 3 bases and V 5 bases, and 5 bases lay outside the gene matches. CDR3 in amino acids: CASSPGTGRYEQYF. In DNA, the CDR3 is TGTGCCAGCAGCCCCGGGACAGGGCGCTACGAGCAGTACTTC.

The chain links TRBV9 to TRBJ1-1; tentatively, D is TRBD1 (6 bases). Trimming shortened V by 0 bases and J by 1 base, and 13 bases separated the two germline ends. Looked up from germline, CDR1 is SGDLS and CDR2 is YYNGEE. The CDR3 totals 16 residues. The CDR3, as DNA: TGTGCCAGCAGCGTAGGCCTCAGGGGCTCGAACACTGAAGCTTTCTTT. Protein product: CASSVGLRGSNTEAFF.

V usage is TRBV7-2 and J usage is TRBJ1-1; 8 bases map to TRBD1. V gave up 6 bases and J gave up 4 bases; unmatched junction bases: 4. CDR3 length: 13 residues. Per the germline V gene, CDR1 is SGHTA and CDR2 is FQGNSA. This CDR3 is CASRPGGITEAFF. In DNA form, the CDR3 reads TGTGCCAGCAGACCAGGGGGCATCACTGAAGCTTTCTTT.

J is TRBJ1-1 and V is TRBV6-5; TRBD1 matches 8 bases. This CDR3 is built from 15 residues. With 2 bases clipped from V and 4 bases from J, the junction kept 6 bases outside the gene matches. Germline-derived CDR1 and CDR2 are MNHEY and SVGAGI. CDR3 sequence reads: CASSYEGDRITEAFF. As DNA, the CDR3 is TGTGCCAGCAGTTACGAGGGGGACAGGATCACTGAAGCTTTCTTT.

This clone was seen only a few times. This chain links TRBV7-2 with TRBJ2-5; no firm D call. V was clipped by 5 bases and J by 0 bases, with 4 bases between them. Germline CDR1 and CDR2: SGHTA and FQGNSA. The CDR3 loop spans 12 amino acids. CDR3 DNA sequence: TGTGCCAGCAGCACCTACCAAGAGACCCAGTACTTC. Encoded protein: CASSTYQETQYF. Full variable domain (remainder filled in from reference TRBV7-2 and TRBJ2-5): GAGVSQSPSNKVTEKGKDVELRCDPISGHTALYWYRQSLGQGLEFLIYFQGNSAPDKSGLPSDRFSAERTGGSVSTLTIQRTQQEDSAVYLCASSTYQETQYFGPGTRLLVL.

The V and J genes are TRBV19 and TRBJ2-1, with 10 nucleotides matching TRBD2. Germline V gene data show CDR1 as LNHDA and CDR2 as SQIVND (reference sequence). V shed 4 bases, J shed 1 base, and the junction held 10 bases outside the gene matches. The CDR3 totals 18 residues. The CDR3 loop is CASSTSELAGRSYNEQFF. Here the CDR3 DNA reads TGTGCCAGTAGTACTTCGGAACTAGCGGGAAGGTCCTACAATGAGCAGTTCTTC. The full variable domain, completed using reference TRBV19 and TRBJ2-1, is DGGITQSPKYLFRKEGQNVTLSCEQNLNHDAMYWYRQDPGQGLRLIYYSQIVNDFQKGDIAEGYSVSREKKESFPLTVTSAQKNPTAFYLCASSTSELAGRSYNEQFFGPGTRLTVL.

The sample holds a few counts of this clone. The genes are TRBV24-1 and TRBJ2-1; 11 nucleotides match TRBD2. This CDR3 region has 16 residues. The V gene end was trimmed by 4 bases and the J gene end by 4 bases; junction bases not matched to a gene: 5. Germline CDR1 reads KGHDR; CDR2 reads SFDVKD. This CDR3 reads CATSDPTSGEYNEQFF. The CDR3, as DNA: TGTGCCACCAGTGACCCGACTAGCGGGGAGTACAATGAGCAGTTCTTC.

Written as DNA, the CDR3 is TGCAGCGCACGACTAGGGGGTTATGGCTACACCTTC. As protein: CSARLGGYGYTF. The chain recombines TRBV29-1 with TRBJ1-2, with a possible D match to TRBD1 (6 bases). Trimming pared 7 bases from V and 5 bases from J, leaving 14 bases between. The CDR3 is 12 amino acids. The germline V gene encodes CDR1 SQVTM and CDR2 ANQGSEA.

This chain joins TRBV6-1 and TRBJ2-3; 10 bases are shared with TRBD1. The length of the CDR3 is 17 residues. Germline V gives CDR1 MNHNS, CDR2 SASEGT. V dropped 2 bases and J dropped 1; count of bases not matched to a gene: 6. The chain's CDR3 is CASSERQGAKGTDTQYF. CDR3 sequence (DNA): TGTGCCAGCAGTGAACGACAGGGGGCTAAAGGCACAGATACGCAGTATTTT.

CDR3 sequence reads: CARGQVSEQYF. The DNA for the CDR3 is TGTGCCCGTGGACAGGTCAGCGAGCAGTACTTC. V is TRBV30 and J is TRBJ2-7, with TRBD1 matching over 7 bases. The V and J ends lost 8 bases and 6 bases, in that order; junction bases with no gene match: 7. Germline CDR1 reads GTSNPN; CDR2 reads SVGIG (reference sequence). The CDR3 has 11 residues.

This clone was seen a few times. V and J are TRBV10-3 and TRBJ1-1; D possibly corresponds to TRBD1 (6 bases). Trimming removed 4 bases at V and 11 bases at J, with 14 bases between. Germline V gene sequence: CDR1 ENHRY, CDR2 SYGVKD. There are 12 residues in the CDR3. In nucleotides, the CDR3 is TGTGCCATCAGTGCCAATAAGGGGGTGGCTTTCTTT. Its protein product is CAISANKGVAFF.

This chain uses TRBV4-1 with TRBJ1-2, with D maybe TRBD1 (5 bases). Trimming cost V 2 bases and J 0 bases, with 10 bases left between them. The CDR3 has 15 amino acids. Germline V gene sequence: CDR1 MGHRA, CDR2 YSYEKL. For the CDR3, the DNA is TGCGCCAGCAGCCAAATAGGGGCCACTAACTATGGCTACACCTTC. The encoded protein is CASSQIGATNYGYTF.

This clone occurred a few times. The chain carries TRBV7-9 and TRBJ1-4; D remains ambiguous. The germline V gene encodes CDR1 SEHNR and CDR2 FQNEAQ (reference sequence). The CDR3 sequence is 11 residues long. V gave up 5 bases and J gave up 5 bases, with 3 bases separating them. DNA for the CDR3: TGTGCCAGCAGCGTCAATGAAAAACTGTTTTTT. It yields the protein CASSVNEKLFF.

The rearrangement joins TRBV6-2 or TRBV6-3 to TRBJ1-1, with D hard to call. The CDR3 totals 10 residues. Per the germline V gene, CDR1 is MNHEY and CDR2 is SVGEGT. V lost 5 bases and J lost 2, with 0 bases in between. Here the CDR3 DNA reads TGTGCCAGCAGTAACACTGAAGCTTTCTTT. This codes for CASSNTEAFF.

The V gene is TRBV18, the J gene TRBJ1-1; D possibly corresponds to TRBD1 (6 bases). The CDR3 covers 13 residues. Trimming left V 6 bases short and J 3 bases short, with 11 bases between. Germline V gene data show CDR1 as KGHSH and CDR2 as LQKENI. CDR3: CASSTRGDTEAFF. CDR3 DNA: TGTGCCAGCTCCACGAGGGGGGACACTGAAGCTTTCTTT.

The chain uses TRBV6-5 and TRBJ1-1; D call uncertain. The CDR3 has 12 amino acids. The V end was cut by 6 bases, the J end by 0 bases, with 5 bases between. Germline CDR1 is MNHEY and CDR2 is SVGAGI. For the CDR3, the DNA is TGTGCCAGCAGAGCGTTGAACACTGAAGCTTTCTTT. It encodes CASRALNTEAFF.

CDR3 residues: CASSETGATNEKLFF. The CDR3 DNA reads TGTGCCAGCAGTGAGACAGGGGCAACTAATGAAAAACTGTTTTTT. The chain uses TRBV27 and TRBJ1-4, with TRBD1 identical over 8 bases. Unmatched junction bases numbered 2, after V lost 5 bases and J lost 0 bases. The CDR3 consists of 15 residues. Germline lookup yields CDR1 MNHEY and CDR2 SMNVEV (reference sequence).

The chain has TRBV6-5 and TRBJ1-2; D call uncertain. CDR1 MNHEY and CDR2 SVGAGI come from the germline V gene. V was cut by 0 bases and J by 4 bases, with 9 bases left in between. This CDR3 has 14 amino acids. The CDR3 region is CASSYSEGLYGYTF. The DNA for the CDR3 is TGTGCCAGCAGTTACTCGGAAGGGCTCTATGGCTACACCTTC.

The CDR3 sequence: CASSLVGVSGNTIYF. The CDR3 DNA follows: TGTGCCAGCAGCTTGGTCGGTGTATCCGGAAACACCATATATTTT. V usage is TRBV5-4 and J usage is TRBJ1-3, with no clear D. Trimming took 0 bases from V and 4 from J, leaving 11 bases between them. In germline, CDR1 is SGHNT, CDR2 YYREEE (reference sequence). This CDR3 is built from 15 residues.

This clone is a singleton in its sample. The chain employs TRBV18 and TRBJ1-1, with 7 bases fitting TRBD1. V gave up 5 bases and J gave up 5 bases; unmatched junction bases: 14. Germline V gene lookup returns CDR1 KGHSH and CDR2 LQKENI. CDR3 size: 16 residues. The chain's CDR3 is CASSGEINRGRTEAFF. CDR3 coding DNA: TGTGCCAGCTCAGGGGAAATCAACAGGGGTAGGACTGAAGCTTTCTTT. Filled out from reference TRBV18 and TRBJ1-1, the complete variable domain reads NAGVMQNPRHLVRRRGQEARLRCSPMKGHSHVYWYRQLPEEGLKFMVYLQKENIIDESGMPKERFSAEFPKEGPSILRIQQVVRGDSAAYFCASSGEINRGRTEAFFGQGTRLTVV.

J is TRBJ1-1 and V is TRBV5-8; D is uncertain. The ends were cut back, 4 bases at V and 1 base at J, with 11 bases in the middle. CDR1 is SGHTS, CDR2 YDEGEE, per germline. This CDR3 comprises 14 residues. CDR3 sequence: CASSRSTGNTEAFF. DNA for the CDR3: TGTGCCAGCAGCCGATCGACGGGGAACACTGAAGCTTTCTTT.

The J gene is TRBJ1-2, the V gene TRBV5-4, with TRBD1 matching over 11 bases. The CDR3 length is 16 residues. Germline loops: CDR1 SGHNT, CDR2 YYREEE (reference sequence). V shed 5 bases and J 7 bases; nucleotides not matched to a gene: 13. The CDR3, as DNA: TGTGCCAGCAGTTCGGGTGGACAGGGGGCGGGCGTTGGCTACACCTTC. This gives the protein CASSSGGQGAGVGYTF.

The chain employs TRBV18 and TRBJ2-1; D gene ambiguous. From germline, CDR1 is KGHSH and CDR2 LQKENI. With 3 bases removed from V and 7 bases from J, the gap between germline ends came to 19 bases. The CDR3 has 16 amino acids. DNA for the CDR3: TGTGCCAGCTCACCCAGCGCATTGGCGGCCCTGAATGAGCAGTTCTTC. It is translated as CASSPSALAALNEQFF. The whole variable domain, remainder taken from reference TRBV18 and TRBJ2-1, is NAGVMQNPRHLVRRRGQEARLRCSPMKGHSHVYWYRQLPEEGLKFMVYLQKENIIDESGMPKERFSAEFPKEGPSILRIQQVVRGDSAAYFCASSPSALAALNEQFFGPGTRLTVL.

The rearrangement links TRBV5-4 to TRBJ1-2; D call uncertain. Deletions cut 4 bases from V and 6 bases from J, with 22 bases between. The germline V gene has CDR1 SGHNT and CDR2 YYREEE (reference sequence). CDR3 size: 16 residues. CDR3 nucleotides: TGTGCCAGCAGCCCAGGATTGAGAGGGCGTTTTGATGGCTACACCTTC. It codes for CASSPGLRGRFDGYTF. The variable domain in full, completed from reference TRBV5-4 and TRBJ1-2, reads ETGVTQSPTHLIKTRGQQVTLRCSSQSGHNTVSWYQQALGQGPQFIFQYYREEENGRGNFPPRFSGLQFPNYSSELNVNALELDDSALYLCASSPGLRGRFDGYTFGSGTRLTVV.

This clone was seen a single time. The rearrangement links TRBV7-9 to TRBJ2-1, with D perhaps TRBD2 (6 bases). Trimming left V 1 base short and J 3 bases short, with 16 bases between. Per the germline V gene, CDR1 is SEHNR and CDR2 is FQNEAQ (reference sequence). The CDR3 runs 17 residues. CDR3 sequence: CASSLGSGGNVYNEQFF. CDR3 sequence (DNA): TGTGCCAGCAGCTTAGGGAGCGGCGGGAATGTCTACAATGAGCAGTTCTTC.